The 11 T cell receptor beta chains given below trace back to one sample, sequenced in a study of T cell responses to AZD1222 COVID-19 vaccine. Profiled with immunoSEQ multiplex PCR; TCRdb holds only in-frame clones, not every one. The data show around 70,000 clones, about nine tenths seen once. The specimen comprised peripheral blood, sampled on day 0 of AZD1222 vaccination. These receptors all come from an adult in good health.

The chain is built from TRBV19 and TRBJ2-5; D possibly corresponds to TRBD1 (7 bases). This CDR3 spans 20 amino acids. The germline gives CDR1 LNHDA, CDR2 SQIVND (reference sequence). Trimming took off 5 bases at V and 4 bases at J, with 32 bases between the two ends. This chain's CDR3 is CASSPRIFRGAPVSAETQYF. In DNA, the CDR3 is TGTGCCAGTAGTCCTCGAATCTTCAGGGGGGCTCCCGTATCTGCAGAGACCCAGTACTTC.

V is TRBV19 and J is TRBJ1-1, with D possibly TRBD1 on 6 matching bases. The CDR3 sequence is 14 residues long. Germline V lookup: CDR1 LNHDA, CDR2 SQIVND (reference sequence). V was clipped by 8 bases and J by 0 bases, with 13 bases between them. The chain's CDR3 is CASGLGAMNTEAFF. The DNA of the CDR3 is TGTGCCAGTGGGCTGGGGGCGATGAACACTGAAGCTTTCTTT.

This clone was seen only once. The chain carries TRBV24-1 and TRBJ2-1, with D perhaps TRBD1 (5 bases). The germline gives CDR1 KGHDR, CDR2 SFDVKD. CDR3 size: 12 residues. V shed 9 bases and J shed 10 bases, with 15 bases lying between them. CDR3 residues: CATGAVEGEQFF. The CDR3 DNA sequence: TGTGCCACCGGGGCAGTAGAAGGAGAGCAGTTCTTC.

This clone was counted a single time. The chain carries TRBV20-1 and TRBJ2-7; D not certain. Germline V CDR1 and CDR2: DFQATT, SNEGSKA (reference sequence). CDR3 length equals 13 residues. The V end was cut by 3 bases, the J end by 3 bases, with 12 bases between. The CDR3 sequence: CSASNPLGYEQYF. The CDR3 nucleotides are TGCAGTGCTAGTAACCCCCTAGGCTACGAGCAGTACTTC.

V is TRBV5-6 and J is TRBJ2-1, with D unresolved. The V end was cut by 1 base, the J end by 1 base, with 3 bases between. CDR1 and CDR2 (germline): SGHDT, YYEEEE. The CDR3 covers 13 residues. The CDR3 nucleotides are TGTGCCAGCAGCTTGCCGTCCTACAATGAGCAGTTCTTC. Protein: CASSLPSYNEQFF. Full variable domain (rest looked up from reference TRBV5-6 and TRBJ2-1): DAGVTQSPTHLIKTRGQQVTLRCSPKSGHDTVSWYQQALGQGPQFIFQYYEEEERQRGNFPDRFSGHQFPNYSSELNVNALLLGDSALYLCASSLPSYNEQFFGPGTRLTVL.

V gene TRBV4-2 combines with J gene TRBJ1-1; 7 bases line up with TRBD1. Germline-derived CDR1 and CDR2 are LGHNA and YNFKEQ. V was clipped by 1 base and J by 1 base; unmatched bases: 9. This CDR3 has 17 residues. This CDR3 is CASSQALTGSGNTEAFF. The CDR3 DNA is TGTGCCAGCAGCCAAGCGCTGACAGGGAGTGGGAACACTGAAGCTTTCTTT.

This chain joins TRBV28 and TRBJ1-2, with D unresolved. Looked up from germline, CDR1 is MDHEN and CDR2 is SYDVKM. This CDR3 has 12 amino acids. V was shortened by 3 bases and J by 4 bases, with 6 bases between the two germline ends. The CDR3, as DNA: TGTGCCAGCAGTTTCAGTATCTATGGCTACACCTTC. Translation gives CASSFSIYGYTF.

Concerning this clone itself: The junction differs from germline at one of its ends, possibly a read error. The rearrangement links TRBV11-2 to TRBJ2-6; D possibly corresponds to TRBD2 (5 bases). Germline V CDR1 and CDR2: SGHAT, FQNNGV. The CDR3 has 16 amino acids. The CDR3 region has the DNA TGTGCCAGCAGCCCCGGACTGAGCTCTTGGGCCAACGTCCTGACTTTC. Amino acids: CASSPGLSSWANVLTF.

The V call is TRBV9, the J call TRBJ1-3; 7 positions match TRBD1. Germline CDR1 SGDLS, CDR2 YYNGEE. The trim removed 4 bases at V and 0 bases at J, leaving 4 bases unmatched. The CDR3 has 15 residues. In DNA, the CDR3 is TGTGCCAGCAGCATCAGGGGGGTCTCTGGAAACACCATATATTTT. This translates into CASSIRGVSGNTIYF.

The rearrangement uses TRBV25-1 and TRBJ1-1, with 9 nucleotides matching TRBD1. Looked up from germline, CDR1 is MGHDK and CDR2 is SYGVNS. The CDR3 runs 14 residues. V was clipped by 4 bases and J by 6 bases; unmatched bases: 6. CDR3 sequence: CASSGLTGGPEAFF. CDR3 nucleotide sequence: TGTGCCAGCAGTGGGTTAACAGGGGGCCCTGAAGCTTTCTTT.

This sequence joins TRBV28 and TRBJ1-6; possible D gene TRBD1, 5 bases. This CDR3 contains 15 residues. Germline CDR1 and CDR2: MDHEN and SYDVKM. Between the trimmed V and J ends, which lost 5 bases and 6 bases, there was a span of 14 bases. As DNA, the CDR3 is TGTGCCAGCAGTGGGGGTCGGAGGGGTAATTCACCCCTCCACTTT. It translates to CASSGGRRGNSPLHF.